This T cell receptor (beta chain) originates from a study of shared clonotypes between healthy human individuals. Broader study findings: Investigators collected only blood, and repertoires in tissues likely differ.

The germline V and J ends were trimmed by 5 bases and 1 base, with 10 bases remaining between them. The germline V gene has CDR1 SGHDT and CDR2 YYEEEE. This CDR3 is 15 amino acids long. The protocol was immunoSEQ multiplex PCR, while the TCRdb copy is restricted to in-frame clones and leaves out a portion. The sample shows some 2.4 million clones, approximately 93% of them seen only once. As for this clone: Its antigen remains unidentified.

Every donor was a Caucasian adult from Nashville, Tennessee. The chain links TRBV5-6 to TRBJ2-6; D gene uncertain. Sequences were obtained from naive CD4+ T cells from PBMCs. Subset specified: CD45RA+ positively selected. This TCR derives from a man between 18 and 29 years old in good health. Some clones in this sample may be carry-over from other donors' samples. The CDR3 nucleotides are TGTGCCAGCAGGATTGTAGGATCTGGGGCCAACGTCCTGACTTTC. This gives the protein CASRIVGSGANVLTF.